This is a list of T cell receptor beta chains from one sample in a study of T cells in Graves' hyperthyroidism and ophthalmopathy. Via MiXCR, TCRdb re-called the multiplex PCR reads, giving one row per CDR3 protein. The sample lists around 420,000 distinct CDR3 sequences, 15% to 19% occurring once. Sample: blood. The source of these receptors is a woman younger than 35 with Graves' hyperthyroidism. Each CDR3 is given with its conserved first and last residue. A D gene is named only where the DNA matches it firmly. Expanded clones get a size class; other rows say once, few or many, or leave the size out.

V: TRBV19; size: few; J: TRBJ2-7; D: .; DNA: TGTGCCAGTAGTATGAGGGGGGCGATCCCCAGCGAGCAGTACTTC; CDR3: CASSMRGAIPSEQYF
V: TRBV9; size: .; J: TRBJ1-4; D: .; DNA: TGTGCCAGCAGCGACGACAGATTCGGTCAAAAACTGTTTTTT; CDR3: CASSDDRFGQKLFF
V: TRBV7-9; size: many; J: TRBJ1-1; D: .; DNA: TGTACCAGCAGCTTTGCAGGGGTAGCTGAAGCTTTCTTT; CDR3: CTSSFAGVAEAFF
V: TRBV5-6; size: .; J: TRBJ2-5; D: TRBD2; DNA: TGTGCCAGCAGCTTACTAGCGGGACCCCGGGGAGAGACCCAGTACTTC; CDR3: CASSLLAGPRGETQYF
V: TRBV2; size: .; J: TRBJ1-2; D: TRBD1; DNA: TGTGCCAGCAGGGACGGACAGGGGGCGGGAGGCTACACCTTC; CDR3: CASRDGQGAGGYTF
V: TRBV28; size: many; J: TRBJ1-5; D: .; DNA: TGTGCCAGCAGTGCCCCCCGGCAGCTTAGCAATCAGCCCCAGCATTTT; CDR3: CASSAPRQLSNQPQHF
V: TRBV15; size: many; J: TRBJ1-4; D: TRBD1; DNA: TGTGCCACCAGCAGAGGGACAGGGGATAATGAAAAACTGTTTTTT; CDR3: CATSRGTGDNEKLFF
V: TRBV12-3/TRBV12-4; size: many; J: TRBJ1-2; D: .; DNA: TGTGCCAGCAGTAACGGGGGGCGCGACTATGGCTACACCTTC; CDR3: CASSNGGRDYGYTF
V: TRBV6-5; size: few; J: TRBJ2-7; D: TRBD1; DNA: TGTGCCAGCAGTTACTCCATGGACAGGGGAATCTACGAGCAGTACTTC; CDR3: CASSYSMDRGIYEQYF
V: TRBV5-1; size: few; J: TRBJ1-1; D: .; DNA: TGCGCCAGCAGCTTGGCGGGGTGGAGGAGCCTGAACACTGAAGCTTTCTTT; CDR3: CASSLAGWRSLNTEAFF
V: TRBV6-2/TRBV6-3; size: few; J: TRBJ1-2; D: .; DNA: TGTGCCAGCAGTTACTCTCGCGGATTAAACTATGGCTACACCTTC; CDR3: CASSYSRGLNYGYTF
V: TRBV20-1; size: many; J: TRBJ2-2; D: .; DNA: TGCAGTGCCATCCCAGGGTTGAACACCGGGGAGCTGTTTTTT; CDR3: CSAIPGLNTGELFF
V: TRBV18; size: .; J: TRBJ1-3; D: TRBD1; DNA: TGTGCCAGCTCACCCCCCAGGACAGGGACCTCTGGAAACACCATATATTTT; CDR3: CASSPPRTGTSGNTIYF
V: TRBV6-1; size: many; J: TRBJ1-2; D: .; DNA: TGTGCCAGCAGTAAGGTGGGGGGCGCAGGGTATGGCTACACCTTC; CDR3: CASSKVGGAGYGYTF
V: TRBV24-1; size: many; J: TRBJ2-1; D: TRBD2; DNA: TGTGCCACCAGTGATTCACAACTAGCGGGAGGGCCGAATGAGCAGTTCTTC; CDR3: CATSDSQLAGGPNEQFF
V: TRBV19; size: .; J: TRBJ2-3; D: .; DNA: TGTGCCAGTAGTATATGGGGGCCTCACACAGATACGCAGTATTTT; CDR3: CASSIWGPHTDTQYF
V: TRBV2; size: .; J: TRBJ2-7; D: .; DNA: TGTGCCAGCAGTAGCTGGAGGGGCCAACGTTCCTACGAGCAGTACTTC; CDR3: CASSSWRGQRSYEQYF
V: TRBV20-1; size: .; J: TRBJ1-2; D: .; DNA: TGCAGTGCTAGGACGAGAGGCAAGAGTCTCACTTATGGCTACACCTTC; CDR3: CSARTRGKSLTYGYTF
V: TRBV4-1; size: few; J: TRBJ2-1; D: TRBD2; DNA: TGCGCCAGCAGCCAAGATCAGCTAGCGGGTATCAATGAGCAGTTCTTC; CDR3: CASSQDQLAGINEQFF
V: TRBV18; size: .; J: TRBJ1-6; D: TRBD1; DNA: TGTGCCAGCTCACCCGATCAGGGGGCGAATTCACCCCTCCACTTT; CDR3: CASSPDQGANSPLHF
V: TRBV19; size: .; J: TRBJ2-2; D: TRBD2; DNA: TGTGCCAGTAAAGAGTCTTGGCGGGGACTAACCGGGGAGCTGTTTTTT; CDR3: CASKESWRGLTGELFF
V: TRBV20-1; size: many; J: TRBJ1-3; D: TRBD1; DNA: TGCAGTGCTTACTCCGGGACAGGGGTTGGAGGAAACACCATATATTTT; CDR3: CSAYSGTGVGGNTIYF
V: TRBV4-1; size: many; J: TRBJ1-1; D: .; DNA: TGCGCCAGCAGCCAAGTATGGGCGGCCACTGAAGCTTTCTTT; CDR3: CASSQVWAATEAFF
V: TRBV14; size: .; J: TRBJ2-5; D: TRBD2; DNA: TGTGCCAGCAGCCAAGAGGCGGCGGGAGTACGAGGGCAGGAGACCCAGTACTTC; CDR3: CASSQEAAGVRGQETQYF
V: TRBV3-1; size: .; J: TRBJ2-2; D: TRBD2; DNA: TGTGCCAGCAGCCCCAGGGCGGGAGGGACCGGGGAGCTGTTTTTT; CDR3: CASSPRAGGTGELFF
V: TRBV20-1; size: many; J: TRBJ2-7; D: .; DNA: TGCAGTGCTCGGGCGGCGGTAACCTACGAGCAGTACTTC; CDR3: CSARAAVTYEQYF
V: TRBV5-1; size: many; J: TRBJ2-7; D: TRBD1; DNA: TGCGCCAGCAGCTCGAGACAGGGGAGCTCCTACGAGCAGTACTTC; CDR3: CASSSRQGSSYEQYF
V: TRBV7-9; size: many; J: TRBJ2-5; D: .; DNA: TGTGCCAGCAGCTTTGCTTACAGGATTAATTGGGAGACCCAGTACTTC; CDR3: CASSFAYRINWETQYF
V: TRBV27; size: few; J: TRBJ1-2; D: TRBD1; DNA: TGTGCCAGCAGTCCCCGCCAGGGGGTGGCCTATGGCTACACCTTC; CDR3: CASSPRQGVAYGYTF
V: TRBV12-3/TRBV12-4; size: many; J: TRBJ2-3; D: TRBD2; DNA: TGTGCCAGCAGCCAGGGACTAGCGGTAAATACGCAGTATTTT; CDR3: CASSQGLAVNTQYF
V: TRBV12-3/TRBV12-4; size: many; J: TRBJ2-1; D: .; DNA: TGTGCCAGCAGCTCGACACTCACCCCTTACAATGAGCAGTTCTTC; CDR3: CASSSTLTPYNEQFF
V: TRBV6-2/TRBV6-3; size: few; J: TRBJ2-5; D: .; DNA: TGTGCCAGCAGTTTGAACTTGCAAGAGACCCAGTACTTC; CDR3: CASSLNLQETQYF
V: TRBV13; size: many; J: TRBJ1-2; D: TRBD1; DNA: TGTGCCAGCAGCTTAGTTCAGGGGGATATAGGCTACACCTTC; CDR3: CASSLVQGDIGYTF
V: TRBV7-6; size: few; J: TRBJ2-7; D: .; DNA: TGTGCCAGCAGCTTAAGGTGGGGGGAGGGGGACGAGCAGTACTTC; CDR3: CASSLRWGEGDEQYF
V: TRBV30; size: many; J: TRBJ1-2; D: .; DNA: TGTGTCTGGGGCGGGTTTAACTATGGCTACACCTTC; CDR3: CVWGGFNYGYTF
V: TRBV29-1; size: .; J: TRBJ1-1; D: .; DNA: TGCAGCGTTGATGAGGGGCGGGTGAACACTGAAGCTTTCTTT; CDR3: CSVDEGRVNTEAFF
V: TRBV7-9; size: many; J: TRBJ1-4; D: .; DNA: TGTGCCAGCAGCTTAACAAGACAGACAACTAATGAAAAACTGTTTTTT; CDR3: CASSLTRQTTNEKLFF
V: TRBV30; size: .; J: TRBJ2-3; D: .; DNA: TGTGCCTGGAAGAAGGTGTCTAGCACAGATACGCAGTATTTT; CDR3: CAWKKVSSTDTQYF
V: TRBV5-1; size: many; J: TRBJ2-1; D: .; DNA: TGCGCCAGCGGTGGGAGAGCGGGTGGCTCCTACAATGAGCAGTTCTTC; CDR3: CASGGRAGGSYNEQFF
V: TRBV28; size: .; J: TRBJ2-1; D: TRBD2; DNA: TGTGCCAGCAGTTTTGGACTAGCGGGAGATTTCGACATCGAGCAGTTCTTC; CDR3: CASSFGLAGDFDIEQFF
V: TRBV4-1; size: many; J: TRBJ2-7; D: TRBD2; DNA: TGCGCCAGCAGCCAACTAGCGGGAACCTACGAGCAGTACTTC; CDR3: CASSQLAGTYEQYF
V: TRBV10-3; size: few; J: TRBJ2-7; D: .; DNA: TGTGCCATCAGTGAAAATAATGGACAGCCACGAACCTACGAGCAGTACTTC; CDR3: CAISENNGQPRTYEQYF
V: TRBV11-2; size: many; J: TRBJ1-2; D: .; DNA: TGTGCCAGCAGCTTAGCCCCCCCAGGGGAAGGCTACACCTTC; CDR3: CASSLAPPGEGYTF
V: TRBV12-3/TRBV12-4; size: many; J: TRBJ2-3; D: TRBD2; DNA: TGTGCCAGCAGCACTGGACCTAGCGGGGGGTGGAGTACGCAGTATTTT; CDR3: CASSTGPSGGWSTQYF
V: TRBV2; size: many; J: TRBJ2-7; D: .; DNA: TGTGCCAGCAGGGTGACAGCCCCGGGGGAGCAGTACTTC; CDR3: CASRVTAPGEQYF
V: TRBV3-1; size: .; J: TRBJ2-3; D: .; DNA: TGTGCCAGCAGTTTAATGATTAGCACAGATACGCAGTATTTT; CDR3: CASSLMISTDTQYF
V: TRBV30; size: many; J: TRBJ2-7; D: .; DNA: TGTGCCTGGACGGCCGGGCCCCTAAGCTCCTACGAGCAGTACTTC; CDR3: CAWTAGPLSSYEQYF
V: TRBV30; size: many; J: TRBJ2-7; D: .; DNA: TGTGCCTGGAGTGCTGGCGGGGAGCTGAAAAGGCAGTACTTC; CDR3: CAWSAGGELKRQYF
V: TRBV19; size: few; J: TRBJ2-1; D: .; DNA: TGTGCCAGCAGGAGGGTACCCTACAATGAGCAGTTCTTC; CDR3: CASRRVPYNEQFF
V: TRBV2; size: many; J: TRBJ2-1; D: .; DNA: TGTGCCAGCAGCCCGGAGGCTTGGGATGAGCAGTTCTTC; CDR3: CASSPEAWDEQFF
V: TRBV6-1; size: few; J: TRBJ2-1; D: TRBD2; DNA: TGTGCCAGCAGTTCTTATACTAGCGGGGGGGGCTGGGGGCAGTTCTTC; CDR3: CASSSYTSGGGWGQFF
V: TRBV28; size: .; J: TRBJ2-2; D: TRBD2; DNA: TGTGCCAGCATCGGGAATGTAGCGGGGGGGATATACACCGGGGAGCTGTTTTTT; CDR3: CASIGNVAGGIYTGELFF
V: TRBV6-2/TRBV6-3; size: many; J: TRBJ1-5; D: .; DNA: TGTGCCAGCAGATCTATAGCTCGGGTCCGCATTTATAGCAATCAGCCCCAGCATTTT; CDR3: CASRSIARVRIYSNQPQHF
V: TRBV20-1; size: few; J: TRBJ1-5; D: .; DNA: TGCAGTGCCGGGAAAGGGAATCAGCCCCAGCATTTT; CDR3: CSAGKGNQPQHF
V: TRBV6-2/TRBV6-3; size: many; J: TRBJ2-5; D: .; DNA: TGTGCCAGCAGTTACTTTGAGAGGGAGACCCAGTACTTC; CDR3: CASSYFERETQYF
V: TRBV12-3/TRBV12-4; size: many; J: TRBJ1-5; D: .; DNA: TGTGCCAGCACCGCACTGGGTCAGCCCCAGCATTTT; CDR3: CASTALGQPQHF
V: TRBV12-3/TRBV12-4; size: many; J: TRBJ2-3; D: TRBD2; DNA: TGTGCCAGCAGCCATAGGGTCCAGCGGGAGGGCCGGAATACGCAGTATTTT; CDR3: CASSHRVQREGRNTQYF